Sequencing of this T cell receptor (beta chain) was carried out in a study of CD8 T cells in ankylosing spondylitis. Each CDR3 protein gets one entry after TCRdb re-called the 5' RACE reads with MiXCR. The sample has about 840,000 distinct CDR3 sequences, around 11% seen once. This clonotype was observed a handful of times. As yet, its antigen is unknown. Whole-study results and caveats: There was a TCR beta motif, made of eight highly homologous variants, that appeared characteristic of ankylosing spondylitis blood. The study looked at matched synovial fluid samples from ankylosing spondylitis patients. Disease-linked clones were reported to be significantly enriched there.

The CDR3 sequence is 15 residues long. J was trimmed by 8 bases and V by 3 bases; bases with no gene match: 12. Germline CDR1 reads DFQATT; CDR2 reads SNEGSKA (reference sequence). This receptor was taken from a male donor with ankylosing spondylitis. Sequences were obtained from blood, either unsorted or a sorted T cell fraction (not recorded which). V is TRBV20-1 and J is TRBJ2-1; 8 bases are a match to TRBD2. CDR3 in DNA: TGCAGTGCTAGTGGACCGCGGGGGGCAAGCGATGAGCAGTTCTTC. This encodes CSASGPRGASDEQFF.